In this sample, the clone carrying this T cell receptor beta chain turned up once. What it recognizes is unknown. Single viable CD3+CD4+CD8-CD45RO+ cells were sorted as the memory CD4+ T cells. Serostatus was set by detecting CMV pp150, pp28, p38, p52 IgG. The data are from a study of memory CD4+ T cells and cytomegalovirus serostatus. Study-wide results and limits: Suggested: most of the CMV-linked TCR signature lies in CD4+ memory cells. About 40% of the roughly 160 known CMV-associated TCRbeta sequences appeared in CD4+ memory. Repertoires predicted CMV serostatus with median bootstrapped AUC of roughly 0.96.

Repertoires were generated with immunoSEQ multiplex PCR, while TCRdb's copy carries only in-frame clones and drops some. The table shows 35,000 to 50,000 clones, with over 70% occurring only once. The clonotype originates from an adult in good health and CMV-seronegative. Sequencing was performed on memory CD4+ T cells from blood.

CDR3 DNA sequence: TGTGCCAGCAGACCACCGTCAAGGGCCTATGGCTACACCTTC. The encoded protein is CASRPPSRAYGYTF. The rearrangement joins TRBV2 to TRBJ1-2; D remains ambiguous. The CDR3 is 14 residues long. V was clipped by 6 bases and J by 4 bases, with 15 bases between them. The germline V gene encodes CDR1 SNHLY and CDR2 FYNNEI.